The 27 T cell receptor beta chains below come from one sample, sequenced in a study of shared clonotypes between healthy human individuals. TCRdb's table, derived via immunoSEQ multiplex PCR, lists solely in-frame clones and lacks some. The profile shows fewer than 1.8 million clones, just under 99% of them singletons. The source material was naive CD4+ T cells sorted from blood. Subset meaning: CD45RA+ positively selected. The receptors were gathered from a man aged 25 to 40 in good health.

This clone has only one observation. The chain has TRBV7-8 and TRBJ1-5, with D tentatively TRBD1 (6 bases). The CDR3 spans 17 residues. The germline V gene encodes CDR1 SGHVS and CDR2 FQNEAQ. Between the trimmed V and J ends, which lost 5 bases and 2 bases, there was a span of 19 bases. This chain's CDR3 is CASSRTNTGYGNQPQHF. The CDR3 coding sequence is TGTGCCAGCAGCCGAACGAATACAGGGTACGGCAATCAGCCCCAGCATTTT.

The chain carries TRBV5-1 and TRBJ2-2; D gene uncertain. Trimming cost V 2 bases and J 5 bases, with 7 bases left between them. Per the germline V gene, CDR1 is SGHRS and CDR2 is YFSETQ. The CDR3 sequence is 13 residues long. The CDR3, as DNA: TGCGCCAGCAGCTTCCGATTTACCGGGGAGCTGTTTTTT. This gives the protein CASSFRFTGELFF.

This sequence joins TRBV11-2 and TRBJ1-2; 10 bases line up with TRBD1. CDR1 and CDR2 (germline): SGHAT, FQNNGV. V shed 7 bases and J 3 bases; nucleotides not matched to a gene: 2. This CDR3 is built from 13 residues. The CDR3 DNA follows: TGTGCCAGCAACGGACAGGGGGACTATGGCTACACCTTC. This encodes CASNGQGDYGYTF.

This sequence joins TRBV5-1 and TRBJ2-3; D might be TRBD2 (5 bases). CDR1 and CDR2 (germline): SGHRS, YFSETQ. There are 20 residues in the CDR3. Trimming pared 4 bases from V and 6 bases from J, leaving 33 bases between. The CDR3 DNA sequence: TGCGCCAGCAGCACATACACTAGTGGCTTCGACGGAGCTTTCGAGGATACGCAGTATTTT. Translated, it gives CASSTYTSGFDGAFEDTQYF.

The rearrangement links TRBV19 to TRBJ1-2; D is ambiguous. Trimming removed 2 bases at V and 8 bases at J, with 12 bases between. The CDR3 loop spans 13 amino acids. Germline V gene data show CDR1 as LNHDA and CDR2 as SQIVND (reference sequence). CDR3 bases: TGTGCCAGTAGTATAAGGGAGACTGGGGGCTACACCTTC. Its protein product is CASSIRETGGYTF. The full variable domain, its missing parts supplied by reference TRBV19 and TRBJ1-2, is DGGITQSPKYLFRKEGQNVTLSCEQNLNHDAMYWYRQDPGQGLRLIYYSQIVNDFQKGDIAEGYSVSREKKESFPLTVTSAQKNPTAFYLCASSIRETGGYTFGSGTRLTVV.

CDR3 coding DNA: TGTGCCAGCAGGCTTGTCCCGGGACAGTTCGCTGGGGCCAACGTCCTGACTTTC. This encodes CASRLVPGQFAGANVLTF. V is TRBV27 and J is TRBJ2-6; the match to TRBD1 covers 7 bases. This CDR3 is 18 amino acids long. Germline values: CDR1 MNHEY, CDR2 SMNVEV (reference sequence). Losses at the gene ends were 6 bases for V and 2 bases for J; bases not matched to a gene: 13.

This chain uses TRBV14 with TRBJ2-3, with no clear D. V lost 4 bases and J lost 8, with 13 bases in between. CDR1 is SGHDN, CDR2 FVKESK, per germline. This CDR3 spans 13 amino acids. DNA of the CDR3: TGTGCCAGCAGCCCTTCGGGCGCCGGTACGCAGTATTTT. It codes for CASSPSGAGTQYF.

The J gene is TRBJ2-7, the V gene TRBV5-8; maybe TRBD2 (5 bases). There are 13 residues in the CDR3. Germline V gene lookup returns CDR1 SGHTS and CDR2 YDEGEE. V was pared by 5 bases and J by 2 bases, with 11 bases between. The chain's CDR3 is CASRTYGAYEQYF. CDR3 coding DNA: TGTGCCAGCAGGACCTACGGGGCCTACGAGCAGTACTTC.

This clone was counted a single time. The rearrangement uses TRBV18 and TRBJ1-5, with 7 positions matching TRBD1. The CDR3 length is 16 residues. With 3 bases clipped from V and 5 bases from J, the junction kept 10 bases outside the gene matches. CDR1 is KGHSH and CDR2 is LQKENI in the germline V gene. The DNA of the CDR3 is TGTGCCAGCTCACCCCTTGGGACAGCGAGGTATCAGCCCCAGCATTTT. Protein: CASSPLGTARYQPQHF.

The chain combines TRBV5-4 with TRBJ2-5, with 8 bases aligning to TRBD2. The germline CDR1 and CDR2 sequences are SGHNT and YYREEE (reference sequence). J was trimmed by 1 base and V by 3 bases; bases with no gene match: 5. The CDR3 extends over 15 amino acids. The CDR3 protein is CASSWGLAGQETQYF. The DNA for the CDR3 is TGTGCCAGCAGCTGGGGCCTAGCGGGCCAAGAGACCCAGTACTTC.

The chain has TRBV27 and TRBJ2-5, with unresolved D. Deletions cut 5 bases from V and 1 base from J, with 14 bases between. This CDR3 contains 15 residues. The germline V gene has CDR1 MNHEY and CDR2 SMNVEV (reference sequence). This chain's CDR3 is CASSPSRSGQETQYF. The DNA for the CDR3 is TGTGCCAGCAGTCCCTCCCGCTCCGGCCAAGAGACCCAGTACTTC.

V gene TRBV7-9 combines with J gene TRBJ1-4; no firm D call. This CDR3 has 13 residues. Germline lookup yields CDR1 SEHNR and CDR2 FQNEAQ (reference sequence). The ends were cut back, 8 bases at V and 8 bases at J, with 15 bases in the middle. The chain's CDR3 is CASVLGVGEKLFF. CDR3 bases: TGTGCCAGCGTACTTGGGGTCGGGGAAAAACTGTTTTTT.

The chain couples TRBV19 to TRBJ2-4; 9 bases are shared with TRBD1. This CDR3 is 14 amino acids long. Losses at the gene ends were 4 bases for V and 5 bases for J; bases not matched to a gene: 3. Germline values: CDR1 LNHDA, CDR2 SQIVND (reference sequence). The DNA of the CDR3 is TGTGCCAGTAGTACGGGACAGGGACAAAACATTCAGTACTTC. This encodes CASSTGQGQNIQYF.

The chain is built from TRBV27 and TRBJ1-1; D possibly corresponds to TRBD1 (5 bases). V gave up 2 bases and J gave up 11 bases, with 18 bases separating them. Germline CDR1 is MNHEY and CDR2 is SMNVEV (reference sequence). The CDR3 loop spans 14 amino acids. The CDR3 DNA reads as TGTGCCAGCAGTTTAAGTAGGGGCTCACCTAGGGCTTTCTTT. This sequence encodes CASSLSRGSPRAFF.

The chain recombines TRBV5-4 with TRBJ2-2, with 9 bases lining up with TRBD1. Germline values: CDR1 SGHNT, CDR2 YYREEE (reference sequence). Trimming took 3 bases from V and 2 from J; bases not matched to a gene: 5. This CDR3 has 16 residues. CDR3 in DNA: TGTGCCAGCAGCTCCGGACAGGGGAGAAACACCGGGGAGCTGTTTTTT. Translation gives CASSSGQGRNTGELFF.

The chain joins TRBV5-1 to TRBJ2-7, with D tentatively TRBD1 (5 bases). The CDR3 spans 14 residues. The germline V and J ends were trimmed by 4 bases and 4 bases, with 15 bases remaining between them. Germline-derived CDR1 and CDR2 are SGHRS and YFSETQ. CDR3 bases: TGCGCCAGCAGCCCCCCTCAGGGTGGGTACGAGCAGTACTTC. The encoded protein is CASSPPQGGYEQYF.

This clone has only one observation. This chain joins TRBV6-1 and TRBJ2-7; 7 nucleotides align to TRBD2. The germline CDR1 and CDR2 sequences are MNHNS and SASEGT. The CDR3 runs to 14 residues. With 6 bases clipped from V and 2 bases from J, the junction kept 7 bases outside the gene matches. The CDR3 loop reads CASRGRGGTYEQYF. The CDR3 bases are TGTGCCAGCAGGGGCCGCGGGGGAACCTACGAGCAGTACTTC.

The chain couples TRBV7-2 to TRBJ1-5; D gene unclear. The germline V and J ends were trimmed by 1 base and 5 bases, with 6 bases remaining between them. The CDR3 is 13 residues long. Germline V CDR1 and CDR2: SGHTA, FQGNSA. CDR3: CASSLGQYQPQHF. The CDR3 bases are TGTGCCAGCAGCTTAGGTCAGTATCAGCCCCAGCATTTT.

The CDR3 coding sequence is TGTGCCAGCAGCGTAGCGGCCCTCGGGACAGGGACCCTCAATGAGCAGTTCTTC. It specifies CASSVAALGTGTLNEQFF. V is TRBV9 and J is TRBJ2-1, with 9 bases lining up with TRBD1. The CDR3 is 18 residues long. V shed 0 bases, J shed 6 bases, and the junction held 13 bases outside the gene matches. Looked up from germline, CDR1 is SGDLS and CDR2 is YYNGEE. Together with reference TRBV9 and TRBJ2-1, the CDR3 gives the full variable domain: DSGVTQTPKHLITATGQRVTLRCSPRSGDLSVYWYQQSLDQGLQFLIQYYNGEERAKGNILERFSAQQFPDLHSELNLSSLELGDSALYFCASSVAALGTGTLNEQFFGPGTRLTVL.

About this clone itself: Additional DNA sequences in this sample encode the identical CDR3. The V call is TRBV19, the J call TRBJ2-1; 13 bases align to TRBD2. Germline V gene data show CDR1 as LNHDA and CDR2 as SQIVND (reference sequence). V shed 0 bases and J 4 bases; nucleotides not matched to a gene: 3. The CDR3 length is 17 residues. This CDR3 is CASSIDLTSGRYNEQFF. DNA for the CDR3: TGTGCCAGTAGTATAGATCTGACTAGCGGGAGGTACAATGAGCAGTTCTTC. The entire variable domain, with the rest obtained from reference TRBV19 and TRBJ2-1, is as follows: DGGITQSPKYLFRKEGQNVTLSCEQNLNHDAMYWYRQDPGQGLRLIYYSQIVNDFQKGDIAEGYSVSREKKESFPLTVTSAQKNPTAFYLCASSIDLTSGRYNEQFFGPGTRLTVL.

V usage is TRBV5-3 and J usage is TRBJ2-7; the match to TRBD2 covers 7 bases. TRBV5-3 is marked as an open reading frame, function uncertain. The CDR3 runs 14 residues. J lost 6 bases, V lost 5 bases, and 11 bases had no gene match. The CDR3 sequence: CARRVGLDSSEQYF. The CDR3 nucleotides are TGTGCCAGAAGAGTCGGACTAGATAGTTCCGAGCAGTACTTC.

The DNA of the CDR3 is TGTGCCAGCAGCGCCAGACAGGGGGCGCTGGATACGCAGTATTTT. Translated: CASSARQGALDTQYF. This chain connects TRBV9 to TRBJ2-3, with 10 bases that match TRBD1. CDR3 length equals 15 residues. V gave up 3 bases and J gave up 6 bases; unmatched junction bases: 7. Germline V CDR1 and CDR2: SGDLS, YYNGEE.

This clone came up once. V gene TRBV28 combines with J gene TRBJ1-4; tentatively, D is TRBD1 (6 bases). Germline-derived CDR1 and CDR2 are MDHEN and SYDVKM. The CDR3 has 12 amino acids. DNA of the CDR3: TGTGGGAGCGGGACATTCGATGAAAAACTGTTTTTT. Residues: CGSGTFDEKLFF.

The chain couples TRBV5-1 to TRBJ1-3; no firm D call. Germline-derived CDR1 and CDR2 are SGHRS and YFSETQ. This CDR3 spans 16 amino acids. V lost 0 bases and J 0 bases, leaving 10 bases between the germline ends. The CDR3 DNA follows: TGCGCCAGCAGCTTGGACGGAGCCCCCTCTGGAAACACCATATATTTT. Amino acids: CASSLDGAPSGNTIYF.

V and J are TRBV5-1 and TRBJ2-3, with D maybe TRBD1 (5 bases). CDR3 length equals 16 residues. V lost 4 bases and J 0 bases, leaving 15 bases between the germline ends. CDR1 SGHRS and CDR2 YFSETQ come from the germline V gene. Here the CDR3 DNA reads TGCGCCAGCAGCAACCCATCGACAGCTAGCACAGATACGCAGTATTTT. It is translated as CASSNPSTASTDTQYF.

This sequence joins TRBV29-1 and TRBJ2-7; D gene uncertain. The germline CDR1 and CDR2 sequences are SQVTM and ANQGSEA. V lost 0 bases, J lost 2 bases, and 11 bases lay in between. The CDR3 is 14 residues long. CDR3: CSVEESRNPYEQYF. CDR3 sequence (DNA): TGCAGCGTTGAAGAGTCCAGGAACCCCTACGAGCAGTACTTC.

The chain employs TRBV5-1 and TRBJ2-2; TRBD2 is a possible D gene (5 bases). Germline V lookup: CDR1 SGHRS, CDR2 YFSETQ. The V and J ends lost 4 bases and 6 bases respectively, with 13 bases between them. CDR3 size: 14 residues. The CDR3 sequence: CASSPVGVPGELFF. The CDR3 region has the DNA TGCGCCAGCAGCCCTGTCGGGGTTCCCGGGGAGCTGTTTTTT. The full variable domain, its missing parts supplied by reference TRBV5-1 and TRBJ2-2, is KAGVTQTPRYLIKTRGQQVTLSCSPISGHRSVSWYQQTPGQGLQFLFEYFSETQRNKGNFPGRFSGRQFSNSRSEMNVSTLELGDSALYLCASSPVGVPGELFFGEGSRLTVL.